By share of the sample, the clone carrying this T cell receptor (beta chain) is medium-sized. Its matching antigen is unknown. Each TRB amplification used roughly 240-550 ng of genomic DNA from blood. This record comes from a study of T and B cells in COVID-19 patients. Study context: In the active-infection cohort, nine tenths of the roughly 20 patients had comorbidities linked to unfavorable COVID-19 outcome.

The study, taken as a whole, reports: In COVID-19 patients, T cell receptor beta variable and joining gene use was reportedly strongly skewed. Clonality of TRB repertoires was high in active COVID-19; recovery brought above-healthy diversity and richness.

Germline CDR1 is LNHNV and CDR2 is YYDKDF (reference sequence). CDR3 size: 14 residues. Trimming took off 0 bases at V and 2 bases at J, with 8 bases between the two ends. Multiplex PCR with BIOMED2 TRB-A/B primer pools amplified TRB rearrangements. Each CDR3 protein gets one entry after TCRdb re-called the multiplex PCR reads with MiXCR. The sample shows about 5,200 distinct CDR3 sequences, nearly 20% of them seen only once. V and J are TRBV15 and TRBJ2-7; D is possibly TRBD2 (5 bases). The sequence came from a human donor who had recovered from COVID-19. Sequenced sample: blood. This CDR3 reads CATSRDASPYEQYF. The CDR3, as DNA: TGTGCCACCAGCAGAGATGCTAGCCCCTACGAGCAGTACTTC.